These T cell receptor beta chains were read from a single sample in a study of blood T cell repertoires in COVID-19. Clones were read by immunoSEQ multiplex PCR, and TCRdb kept only the in-frame ones, dropping some. This table holds some 270,000 clones, more than 75% found once. What was sequenced was PBMCs or T cells enriched from blood (not recorded which). These receptor sequences come from a woman aged 45-59 years who had been exposed to COVID-19. CDR3s include the opening cysteine and the closing phenylalanine or tryptophan. The order of the fields is CDR3 length, J gene, V gene, clone size, CDR3 protein. Clone size is shown for a subset of rows, as once, few, many or a class of expanded clone.

14,TRBJ1-4,TRBV30,.,CAWSSGGQGEKLFF
16,TRBJ2-3,TRBV5-1,many,CASSFGGFSSTDTQYF
15,TRBJ1-1,TRBV7-8,.,CASSPTQGRGTEAFF
14,TRBJ1-1,TRBV11-2,.,CASSRGDRDTEAFF
18,TRBJ2-6,TRBV5-1,.,CASSLPSGGTSGANVLTF
15,TRBJ1-1,TRBV5-4,once,CASSFGGGQRTEAFF
13,TRBJ1-3,TRBV10-3,.,CAISEGGLNTIYF
12,TRBJ1-2,TRBV12-3/TRBV12-4,.,CASSLRGTGYTF
13,TRBJ1-1,TRBV18,once,CASSPPIQGEAFF
15,TRBJ2-1,TRBV9,once,CASSVALAGDAEQFF
17,TRBJ2-2,TRBV4-3,.,CASSQGSRTWNTGELFF
12,TRBJ1-2,TRBV3-1/TRBV3-2,.,CAVERTTDGYTF
13,TRBJ2-1,TRBV10-2,.,CASRGSPMGEQFF
14,TRBJ2-7,TRBV10-3,.,CAIGRDRADDEQYF
15,TRBJ1-2,TRBV6-5,.,CASSSLGSYYGGYTF
16,TRBJ1-1,TRBV7-8,.,CASSSKRTGPNTEAFF
15,TRBJ2-5,TRBV5-1,.,CASRTTSGTQETQYF
14,TRBJ2-3,TRBV29-1,.,CSVYGTAFTDTQYF
11,TRBJ2-7,TRBV7-9,many,CASGTSNEQYF
16,TRBJ1-5,TRBV19,.,CASSGQGSSFGTPQHF
13,TRBJ1-2,TRBV27,.,CASSPDRGAGYTF
15,TRBJ1-1,TRBV6-4,.,CASSVSTGMNTEAFF
14,TRBJ1-2,TRBV3-1/TRBV3-2,.,CASSLIQGAGGYTF
13,TRBJ1-1,TRBV29-1,.,CSVSDRPNTEAFF
14,TRBJ1-2,TRBV18,once,CASSPMGQSYGYTF
15,TRBJ1-4,TRBV19,.,CASSISGGPNQKLFF
17,TRBJ2-3,TRBV29-1,.,CSVERGTGPLSTDTQYF
14,TRBJ2-1,TRBV3-1/TRBV3-2,few,CASSPPGTGREQFF
11,TRBJ2-7,TRBV20-1,once,CSVPGTYEQYF
14,TRBJ1-1,TRBV6-5,.,CASSQITGNTEAFF
13,TRBJ1-5,TRBV20-1,.,CSASPQGNQPQHF
12,TRBJ2-7,TRBV7-2,.,CASSYSGGEQYF
16,TRBJ2-3,TRBV19,.,CASSPRTVKQREGQYF
17,TRBJ2-6,TRBV7-6,once,CASSLQAGGSGANVLTF
13,TRBJ1-2,TRBV2,.,CASSGARVGGYTF
14,TRBJ2-1,TRBV18,few,CASSLTGGDDEQFF
14,TRBJ1-2,TRBV5-6,.,CASSLKPEGYGYTF
13,TRBJ1-2,TRBV28,.,CASSLSGAYGYTF
14,TRBJ2-3,TRBV24-1,.,CATSDLTGTDTQYF
14,TRBJ2-6,TRBV6-2/TRBV6-3,few,CASSYREGANVLTF
16,TRBJ2-1,TRBV9,.,CASSPRDLPPQNEQFF
15,TRBJ1-4,TRBV28,.,CASSSRGQLNEKLFF
12,TRBJ1-1,TRBV2,.,CARGTVNTEAFF
13,TRBJ2-1,TRBV4-3,.,CASSQTGSGEQFF
13,TRBJ2-7,TRBV12-3/TRBV12-4,.,CASSLAGGYEQYF
15,TRBJ1-5,TRBV7-8,once,CASSPQGGGNQPQHF
14,TRBJ1-5,TRBV28,.,CASSSPGQNQPQHF
13,TRBJ1-6,TRBV10-3,.,CAITSSVNSPLHF
18,TRBJ2-6,TRBV18,.,CASSSRTGSSTGANVLTF
12,TRBJ1-1,TRBV19,.,CASSTRGAEPFF
17,TRBJ2-2,TRBV4-1,.,CASSQEGGPGNTGELFF
14,TRBJ1-6,TRBV13,.,CASSSGTVNSPLHF